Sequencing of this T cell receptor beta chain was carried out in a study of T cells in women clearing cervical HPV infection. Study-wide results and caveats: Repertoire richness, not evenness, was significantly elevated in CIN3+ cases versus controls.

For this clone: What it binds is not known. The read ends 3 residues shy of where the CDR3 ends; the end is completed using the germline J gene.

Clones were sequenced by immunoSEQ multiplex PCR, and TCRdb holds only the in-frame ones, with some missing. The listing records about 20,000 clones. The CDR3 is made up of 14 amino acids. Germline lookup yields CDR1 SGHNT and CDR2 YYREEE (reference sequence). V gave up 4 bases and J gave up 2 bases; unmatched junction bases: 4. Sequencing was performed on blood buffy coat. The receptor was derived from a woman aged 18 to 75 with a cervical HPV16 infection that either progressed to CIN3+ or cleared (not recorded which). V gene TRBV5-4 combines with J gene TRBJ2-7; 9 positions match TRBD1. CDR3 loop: CASSIGQGTYEQYF. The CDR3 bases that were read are TGTGCCAGCAGCATAGGACAGGGGACCTACGAG.